The rows below give T cell receptor beta chains drawn from one sample of a study of blood T cells in healthy people across ages. TCRdb called the 5' RACE reads again in MiXCR, with one record for every CDR3 protein. The sample includes about 1.5 million distinct CDR3 sequences, about 45% of them seen just once. The material sequenced was blood. The receptors come from a young woman in good health. Both conserved end residues are part of each CDR3. Each record gives: D gene, J gene, clone size, V gene, CDR3 length, CDR3 protein, CDR3 DNA. The D gene is left open where the match is weak. The listing skips clone size in some rows; elsewhere it reads once, few, many or a size class.

TRBD1	TRBJ2-5	NA	TRBV20-1	15	CSATDGTGYQETQYF	TGCAGTGCTACTGATGGGACAGGGTACCAAGAGACCCAGTACTTC
TRBD2	TRBJ2-3	once	TRBV4-3	17	CAGSQRTSGSYGDTQYF	TGCGCCGGCAGCCAACGGACTAGCGGGAGTTATGGAGATACGCAGTATTTT
TRBD2	TRBJ2-7	few	TRBV20-1	16	CSAAPGLADYSYEQYF	TGCAGTGCCGCGCCGGGACTAGCGGACTATTCCTACGAGCAGTACTTC
NA	TRBJ2-1	few	TRBV4-3	14	CASSQDIHYNEQFF	TGCGCCAGCAGCCAAGATATCCACTACAATGAGCAGTTCTTC
NA	TRBJ2-7	once	TRBV20-1	13	CSVGGRRSYEQYF	TGCAGTGTAGGCGGGCGACGCTCCTACGAGCAGTACTTC
NA	TRBJ1-2	few	TRBV20-1	11	CRPGTGYGYTF	TGCAGGCCCGGGACGGGCTATGGCTACACCTTC
NA	TRBJ2-3	NA	TRBV12-3/TRBV12-4	14	CASSVGGSADTQYF	TGTGCCAGCAGTGTCGGGGGAAGCGCAGATACGCAGTATTTT
NA	TRBJ2-5	many	TRBV5-1	13	CASSFGAQETQYF	TGTGCCAGCAGCTTCGGTGCCCAAGAGACCCAGTACTTC
TRBD1	TRBJ2-2	NA	TRBV6-5	15	CTSRVGQGDTGELFF	TGTACCAGCAGAGTGGGACAGGGAGACACCGGGGAGCTGTTTTTT
NA	TRBJ1-1	many	TRBV20-1	12	CSARSRETEAFF	TGCAGTGCTAGATCTCGGGAGACTGAAGCTTTCTTT
NA	TRBJ1-2	many	TRBV4-1	16	CASSQDRKGDPYGYTF	TGCGCCAGCAGCCAAGATAGGAAAGGGGACCCTTATGGCTACACCTTC
NA	TRBJ2-2	NA	TRBV7-9	15	CVSSMRGLSAGELFF	TGTGTCAGCAGCATGCGGGGGCTTTCGGCCGGGGAGCTGTTTTTT
TRBD1	TRBJ2-3	NA	TRBV7-8	14	CASNDRGPTDTQYF	TGTGCCAGCAATGACAGGGGGCCGACAGATACGCAGTATTTT
TRBD2	TRBJ2-3	NA	TRBV2	14	CASSDSGRADTQYF	TGTGCCAGCAGTGACAGCGGGAGGGCAGATACGCAGTATTTT
TRBD1	TRBJ2-5	NA	TRBV5-1	14	CASSLATGAETQYF	TGCGCCAGCAGCTTGGCCACAGGGGCAGAGACCCAGTACTTC
TRBD2	TRBJ2-1	NA	TRBV7-3	15	CASSSLAGRIYEQFF	TGTGCCAGCAGCTCCTTAGCGGGAAGAATTTATGAGCAGTTCTTC
NA	TRBJ1-5	NA	TRBV19	15	CASSIRQDSNQPQHF	TGTGCCAGTAGTATACGCCAGGACAGTAATCAGCCCCAGCATTTT
NA	TRBJ1-1	once	TRBV7-2	16	CASSLDPFRPADKAFF	TGTGCCAGCAGCTTAGATCCTTTCCGTCCCGCCGATAAAGCTTTCTTT
TRBD2	TRBJ2-3	NA	TRBV20-1	15	CSARDPTSGVDTQYF	TGCAGTGCTAGAGATCCGACTAGCGGGGTAGATACGCAGTATTTT
TRBD1	TRBJ1-6	few	TRBV20-1	15	CSAREDRGLNSPLHF	TGCAGTGCTAGAGAGGACAGGGGGCTAAATTCACCCCTCCACTTT
TRBD2	TRBJ2-3	many	TRBV4-3	18	CASSQDRGLAGGFDTQYF	TGCGCCAGCAGCCAAGATAGAGGATTAGCGGGAGGTTTTGATACGCAGTATTTT
NA	TRBJ1-1	NA	TRBV12-3/TRBV12-4	14	CASRPRTENTEAFF	TGTGCCAGCAGGCCTCGGACAGAGAACACTGAAGCTTTCTTT
NA	TRBJ1-5	NA	TRBV15	15	CATSRALMGNQPQHF	TGTGCCACCAGCAGAGCACTGATGGGCAATCAGCCCCAGCATTTT
NA	TRBJ1-6	NA	TRBV20-1	13	CSTGGANNSPLHF	TGCAGTACTGGGGGGGCTAATAATTCACCCCTCCACTTT
NA	TRBJ1-2	few	TRBV27	14	CASSSGVTNYGYTF	TGTGCCAGCAGTTCAGGAGTTACTAACTATGGCTACACCTTC
TRBD2	TRBJ2-1	NA	TRBV4-2	17	CASSQDRGTTLGKEQFF	TGTGCCAGCAGCCAAGATCGTGGGACTACCCTTGGGAAGGAGCAGTTCTTC
NA	TRBJ1-2	NA	TRBV10-3	15	CAISEFQTQRGGYTF	TGTGCCATCAGTGAGTTCCAGACTCAAAGGGGTGGCTACACCTTC
NA	TRBJ2-1	NA	TRBV4-3	16	CASSQTAYRPAGEQFF	TGCGCCAGCAGCCAAACCGCCTATCGACCGGCGGGGGAGCAGTTCTTC
TRBD2	TRBJ2-1	few	TRBV7-3	15	CASSSTSGSLNEQFF	TGTGCCAGCAGCTCGACTAGCGGGAGTCTTAATGAGCAGTTCTTC
TRBD1	TRBJ2-7	few	TRBV6-2/TRBV6-3	14	CASRDRGSLHEQYF	TGTGCCAGCAGGGACAGGGGGAGTCTGCACGAGCAGTACTTC
NA	TRBJ1-1	NA	TRBV11-2	14	CASSLRGLATEAFF	TGTGCCAGCAGCTTACGGGGACTGGCGACTGAAGCTTTCTTT